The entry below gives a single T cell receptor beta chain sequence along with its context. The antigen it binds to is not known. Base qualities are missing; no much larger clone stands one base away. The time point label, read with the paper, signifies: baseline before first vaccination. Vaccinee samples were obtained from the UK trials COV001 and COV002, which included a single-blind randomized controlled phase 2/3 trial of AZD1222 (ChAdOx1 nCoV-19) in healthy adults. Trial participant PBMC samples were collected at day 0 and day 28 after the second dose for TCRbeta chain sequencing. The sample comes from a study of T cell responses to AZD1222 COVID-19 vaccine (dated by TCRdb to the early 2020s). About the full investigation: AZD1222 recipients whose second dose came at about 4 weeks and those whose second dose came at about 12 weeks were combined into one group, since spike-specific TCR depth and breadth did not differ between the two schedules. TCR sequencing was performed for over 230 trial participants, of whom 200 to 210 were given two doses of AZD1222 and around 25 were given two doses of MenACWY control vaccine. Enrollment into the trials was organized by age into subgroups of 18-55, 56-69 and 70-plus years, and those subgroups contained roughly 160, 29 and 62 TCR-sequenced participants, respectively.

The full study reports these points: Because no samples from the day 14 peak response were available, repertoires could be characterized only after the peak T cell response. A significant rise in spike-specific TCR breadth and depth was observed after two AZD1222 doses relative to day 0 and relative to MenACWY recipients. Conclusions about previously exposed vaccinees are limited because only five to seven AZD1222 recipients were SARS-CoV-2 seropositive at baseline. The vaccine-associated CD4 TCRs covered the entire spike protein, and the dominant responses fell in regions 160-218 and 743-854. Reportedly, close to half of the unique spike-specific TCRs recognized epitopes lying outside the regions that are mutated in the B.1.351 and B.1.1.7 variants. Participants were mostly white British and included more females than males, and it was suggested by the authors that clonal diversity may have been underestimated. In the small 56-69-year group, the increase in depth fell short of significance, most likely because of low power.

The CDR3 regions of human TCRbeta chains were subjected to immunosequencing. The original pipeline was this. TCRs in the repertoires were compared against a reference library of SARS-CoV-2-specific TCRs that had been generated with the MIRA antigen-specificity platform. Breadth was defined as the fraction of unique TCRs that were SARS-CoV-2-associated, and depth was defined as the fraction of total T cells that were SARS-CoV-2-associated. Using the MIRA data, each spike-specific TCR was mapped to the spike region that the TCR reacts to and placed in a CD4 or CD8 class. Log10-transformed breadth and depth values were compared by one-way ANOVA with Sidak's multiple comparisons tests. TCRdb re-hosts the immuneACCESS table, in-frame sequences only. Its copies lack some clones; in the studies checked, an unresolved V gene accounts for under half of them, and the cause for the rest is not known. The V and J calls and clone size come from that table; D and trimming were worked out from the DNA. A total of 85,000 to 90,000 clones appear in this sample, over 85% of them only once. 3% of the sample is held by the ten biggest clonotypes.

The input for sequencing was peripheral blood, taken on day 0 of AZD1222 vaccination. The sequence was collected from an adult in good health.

The CDR3 protein: CASSPGGQTEAFF. The bases are TGTGCCAGCAGCCCGGGGGGGCAGACTGAAGCTTTCTTT. Recombination connected TRBV6-5 to TRBJ1-1; a tentative D match to TRBD1 spans 6 bases. The V end loses 6 bases and the J end loses 5 bases, and a stretch of 13 bases separates them. From the cysteine through the phenylalanine, the CDR3 covers 13 amino acids. The kept DNA is CDR3 alone, 39 bases in frame from the first base. CDR1 and CDR2 are drawn from the germline V gene: MNHEY, SVGAGI.